The clone carrying this TCR beta chain was picked up many times. This entry comes from a study of breast tumors, draining lymph nodes, adjacent tissues. TCRdb itself ran the multiplex PCR reads through MiXCR, one entry per CDR3 protein. The sample contains 100,000 to 150,000 distinct CDR3 sequences, 20% of which appear only once. Breast cancer patients provided tissue from their axillary draining lymph nodes. Specimen: axillary lymph node tissue. The origin of this receptor is a female donor with breast cancer. Some clones in this sample may be carry-over from other donors' samples.

In nucleotides, the CDR3 is TGTGCCAGCAGCCCTTCAGCGGGAGGAGCCTACGAGCAGTACTTC. Residues: CASSPSAGGAYEQYF. This sequence joins TRBV7-8 and TRBJ2-7; TRBD2 matches 9 bases. This CDR3 region has 15 residues. Germline CDR1 is SGHVS and CDR2 is FQNEAQ. The ends lost 5 bases at V and 2 bases at J; junction bases unmatched: 7.